This T cell receptor beta chain was documented in a study of post-analysis software for immune sequencing data (dated by TCRdb to 2015 to 2017). Broadly, across the study: Disease courses on record covered relapsing-remitting, secondary progressive and progressive-relapsing multiple sclerosis, though some patients had no subtype annotation. The patient repertoires were compared against approximately twelve previously published healthy control repertoires obtained from donors aged about 6 to 26 years. A subset of samples was prepared in parallel using single-end sample barcoding, then pooled and co-amplified after Illumina adapter ligation. Study-wide findings and limitations: Significantly lower normalized Chao1 diversity was found in multiple sclerosis patients than in controls, suggesting substantial peripheral T-cell clonal expansion. Patients showed significantly higher frequencies than controls for five TRBV segments, among them TRBV5-6, TRBV5-1 and TRBV20-1. Direct clustering with F measure revealed strong co-clustering of samples prepared in the same batch, which led to a batch-effect correction. The multiple sclerosis patient group was slightly younger than the control group.

As to this clonotype: Its specific antigen is unknown. It has no much larger one-base neighbor in the sample; base qualities were not kept.

TCR beta repertoires were profiled from peripheral blood of over 10 young patients with multiple sclerosis to demonstrate the VDJtools post-analysis software. The patients with multiple sclerosis were children and adolescents between roughly 6 and 17 years of age. Preparation of the library involved PCR. Sequencing instrument: Illumina HiSeq 2500. To reduce PCR and sequencing biases, unique molecular identifiers were incorporated into the TCR beta cDNA libraries. Approximately 500,000 cDNA molecules were obtained per 1 to 10 million input T cells, so each molecule approximated one T cell. Patient libraries were prepared and sequenced with the same protocol used for the earlier healthy control dataset. Samples belonging to the same batch were prepared together, multiplexed and sequenced on a shared HiSeq lane. The original methods were these. Raw barcoded reads were processed with MIGEC, discarding single-read molecular identifier groups before consensus assembly and CDR3 extraction. Clonotype tables were post-analysed with VDJtools, and diversity was normalized by down-sampling all datasets to the smallest sample size. Repertoire overlap clustering matched CDR3 amino acid but not nucleotide sequences to correct batch-related cross-sample contamination. In-frame beta chains were kept once TCRdb had trimmed the public reads at Q25 with fastp and called clones with MiXCR. Identical CDR3 protein sequences are pooled into one entry, listed with their most common genes and DNA. The V and J calls reflect TCRdb's pipeline rather than the authors' work. For this sample the table gives 650,000 to 850,000 distinct CDR3 sequences, of which roughly 46% were detected only once. Together, the top ten hold 4.9% of the sample.

CDR1 is given as MNHEY and CDR2 as SVGEGT, both from the germline V gene. The CDR3 spans 16 residues, from the cysteine through the phenylalanine. The DNA shown is the 48-base CDR3, in frame from base 1. V gives up 6 bases and J gives up 4 bases, and the segment between their germline ends measures 21 bases. The V and J segments used are TRBV6-2 or TRBV6-3 and TRBJ2-5, and the D gene may be TRBD2, 6 bases matching. The TCR sequence derives from a girl aged 10-17 years with multiple sclerosis. The sample taken for sequencing was blood. The CDR3 region: CASSKAGPRWRETQYF. Here is the DNA: TGTGCCAGCAGCAAGGCGGGACCGAGATGGAGAGAGACCCAGTACTTC.